This T cell receptor beta chain originates from a study of T cell responses to AZD1222 COVID-19 vaccine. Profiled with immunoSEQ multiplex PCR; TCRdb holds only in-frame clones, not every one. The sample includes approximately 150,000 clones, approximately 92% of them seen just once. Germline CDR1 and CDR2: MDHEN and SYDVKM. J gave up 2 bases and V 5 bases, and 8 bases lay outside the gene matches. The CDR3 covers 15 residues. Points from the study as a whole: The reported proportion of spike-specific TCRs targeting unmutated variant regions was nearly half. Mapped onto spike, vaccine-associated CD4 TCRs spanned it and were dominant at 160-218 and 743-854.

Concerning this clone: Its antigen is as yet unknown.

The source of this sequence is an adult in good health. The starting material was peripheral blood, obtained on day 0 of AZD1222 vaccination. The chain is built from TRBV28 and TRBJ2-7, with 8 bases matching TRBD2. The CDR3 loop reads CASSLGGVETYEQYF. CDR3 sequence (DNA): TGTGCCAGCAGTCTCGGGGGGGTAGAGACCTACGAGCAGTACTTC.